What follows describes a single T cell receptor (beta chain). Its antigen is unidentified. This sample is drawn from a study of CD8+ T cells in alopecia areata. At the level of the study: Once tofacitinib had been taken for 6 to 18 months, 6 months off drug followed.

Study outcomes and limitations: Many of the expanded lesional clones endured in scalp and blood while on tofacitinib.

The V gene's germline CDR1 is SNHLY and CDR2 FYNNEI. The CDR3 is made up of 10 amino acids. With 6 bases removed from V and 2 bases from J, the gap between germline ends came to 0 bases. Sample treatment: oral pan-JAK inhibitor, 5-10 mg twice daily. RNA was extracted and reverse transcribed into cDNA as the sequencing template. Generated by immunoSEQ multiplex PCR, the TCRdb table keeps only in-frame clones and is missing some. The table includes over 150,000 clones, around half detected once. The chain employs TRBV2 and TRBJ2-3, with no clear D. The receptor comes from a human donor with alopecia areata. The sequencing used CD8+ T cells sorted from blood, collected at week 24, from a patient treated with tofacitinib. The CDR3 protein is CASSTDTQYF. The CDR3 DNA is TGTGCCAGCAGCACAGATACGCAGTATTTT.